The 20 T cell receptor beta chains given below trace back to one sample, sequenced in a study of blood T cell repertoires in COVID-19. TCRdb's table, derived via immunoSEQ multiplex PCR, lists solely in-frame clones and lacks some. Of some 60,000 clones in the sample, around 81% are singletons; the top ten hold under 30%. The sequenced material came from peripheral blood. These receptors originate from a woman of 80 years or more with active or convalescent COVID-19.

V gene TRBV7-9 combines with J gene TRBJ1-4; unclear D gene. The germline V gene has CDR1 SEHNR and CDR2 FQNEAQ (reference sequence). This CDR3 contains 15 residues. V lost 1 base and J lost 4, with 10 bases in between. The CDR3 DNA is TGTGCCAGCAGCTTAGAGGAGGGCTTTAATGAAAAACTGTTTTTT. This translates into CASSLEEGFNEKLFF.

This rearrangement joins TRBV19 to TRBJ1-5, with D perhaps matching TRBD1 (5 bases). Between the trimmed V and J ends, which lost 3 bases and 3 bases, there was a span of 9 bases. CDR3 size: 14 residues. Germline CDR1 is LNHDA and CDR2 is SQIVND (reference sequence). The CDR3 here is CASSIIGDNQPQHF. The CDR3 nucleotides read TGTGCCAGTAGTATCATAGGGGACAATCAGCCCCAGCATTTT.

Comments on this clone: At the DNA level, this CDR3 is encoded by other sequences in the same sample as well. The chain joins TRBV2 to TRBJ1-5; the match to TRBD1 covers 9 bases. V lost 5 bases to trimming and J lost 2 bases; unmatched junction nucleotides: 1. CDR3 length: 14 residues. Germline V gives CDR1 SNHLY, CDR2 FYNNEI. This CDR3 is CASSRDRGNQPQHF. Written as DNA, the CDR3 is TGTGCCAGCAGTCGGGACAGGGGCAATCAGCCCCAGCATTTT.

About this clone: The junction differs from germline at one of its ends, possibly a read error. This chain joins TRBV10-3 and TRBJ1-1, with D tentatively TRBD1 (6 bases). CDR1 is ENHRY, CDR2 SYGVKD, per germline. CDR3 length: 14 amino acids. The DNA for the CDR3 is TGTGCCACCAGTCGGGACATTACGAACACTGAAGCTTTCTTT. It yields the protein CATSRDITNTEAFF.

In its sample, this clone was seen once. CDR3 amino acids: CASSFGQGTGKLFF. The CDR3 bases are TGTGCCAGCAGTTTCGGACAGGGTACTGGAAAACTGTTTTTT. The rearrangement joins TRBV6-5 to TRBJ1-4, with 8 nucleotides matching TRBD1. The J segment lost 10 bases and the V segment lost 4 bases, leaving 8 bases of the junction unmatched. The CDR3 contains 14 residues. Germline CDR1 and CDR2: MNHEY and SVGAGI.

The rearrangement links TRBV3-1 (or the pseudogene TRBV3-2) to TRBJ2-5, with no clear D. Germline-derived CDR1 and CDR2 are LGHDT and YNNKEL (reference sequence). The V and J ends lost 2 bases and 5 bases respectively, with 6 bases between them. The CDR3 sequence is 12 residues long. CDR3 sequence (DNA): TGTGCCAGCAGCCAACTACTGGAGACCCAGTACTTC. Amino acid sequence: CASSQLLETQYF.

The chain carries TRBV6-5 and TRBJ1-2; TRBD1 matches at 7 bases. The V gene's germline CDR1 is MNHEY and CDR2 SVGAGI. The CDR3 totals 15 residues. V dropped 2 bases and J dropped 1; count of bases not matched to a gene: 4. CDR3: CASSYMAGGNYGYTF. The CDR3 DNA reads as TGTGCCAGCAGTTACATGGCAGGGGGTAACTATGGCTACACCTTC.

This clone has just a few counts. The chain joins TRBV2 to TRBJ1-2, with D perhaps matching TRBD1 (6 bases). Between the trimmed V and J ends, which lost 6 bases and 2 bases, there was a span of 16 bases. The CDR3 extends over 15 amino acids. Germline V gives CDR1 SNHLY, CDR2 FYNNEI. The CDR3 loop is CASSPPDSLNYGYTF. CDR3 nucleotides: TGTGCCAGCAGCCCTCCGGACAGCTTGAACTATGGCTACACCTTC.

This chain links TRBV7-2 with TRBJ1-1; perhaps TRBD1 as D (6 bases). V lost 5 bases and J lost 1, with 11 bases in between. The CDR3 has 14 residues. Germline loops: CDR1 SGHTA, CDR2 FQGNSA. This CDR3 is CASSTPTGNTEAFF. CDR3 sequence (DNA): TGTGCCAGCAGCACCCCGACAGGGAACACTGAAGCTTTCTTT. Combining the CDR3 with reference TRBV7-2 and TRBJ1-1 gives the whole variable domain GAGVSQSPSNKVTEKGKDVELRCDPISGHTALYWYRQSLGQGLEFLIYFQGNSAPDKSGLPSDRFSAERTGGSVSTLTIQRTQQEDSAVYLCASSTPTGNTEAFFGQGTRLTVV.

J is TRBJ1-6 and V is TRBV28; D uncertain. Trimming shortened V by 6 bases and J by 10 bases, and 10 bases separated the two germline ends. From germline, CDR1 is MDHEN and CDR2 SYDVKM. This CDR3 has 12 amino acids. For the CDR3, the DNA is TGTGCCAGCAGACGCCCGGGGTCACCCCTCCACTTT. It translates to CASRRPGSPLHF. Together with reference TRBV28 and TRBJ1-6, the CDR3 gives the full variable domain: DVKVTQSSRYLVKRTGEKVFLECVQDMDHENMFWYRQDPGLGLRLIYFSYDVKMKEKGDIPEGYSVSREKKERFSLILESASTNQTSMYLCASRRPGSPLHFGNGTRLTVT.

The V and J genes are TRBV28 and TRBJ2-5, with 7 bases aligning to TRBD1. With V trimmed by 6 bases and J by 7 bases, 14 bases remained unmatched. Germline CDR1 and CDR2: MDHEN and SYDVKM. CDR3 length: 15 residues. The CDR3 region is CASSEDRADSGTQYF. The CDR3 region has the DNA TGTGCCAGCAGCGAAGACAGGGCCGATTCGGGGACCCAGTACTTC.

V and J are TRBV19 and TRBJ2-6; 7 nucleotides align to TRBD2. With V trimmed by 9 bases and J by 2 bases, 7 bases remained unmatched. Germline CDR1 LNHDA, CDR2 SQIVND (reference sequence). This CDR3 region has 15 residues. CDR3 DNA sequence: TGTGCCAGCCGGGACTACACTCCTGGGGCCAACGTCCTGACTTTC. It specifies CASRDYTPGANVLTF.

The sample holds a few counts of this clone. The CDR3 DNA follows: TGTGCCAGCCAGGAGGGTAGGGAAAGGAGAGAGCAGTACTTC. Translated: CASQEGRERREQYF. The chain employs TRBV27 and TRBJ2-7; TRBD2 might be the D (6 bases). The CDR3 is made up of 14 amino acids. V was trimmed by 8 bases and J by 7 bases, leaving 21 bases between them. Germline V gene data show CDR1 as MNHEY and CDR2 as SMNVEV (reference sequence).

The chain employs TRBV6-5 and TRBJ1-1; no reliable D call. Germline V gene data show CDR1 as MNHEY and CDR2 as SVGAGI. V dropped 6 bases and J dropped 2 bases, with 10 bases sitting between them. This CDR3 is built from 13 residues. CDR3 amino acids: CASRHGENTEAFF. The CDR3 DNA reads TGTGCCAGCAGACACGGGGAAAACACTGAAGCTTTCTTT.

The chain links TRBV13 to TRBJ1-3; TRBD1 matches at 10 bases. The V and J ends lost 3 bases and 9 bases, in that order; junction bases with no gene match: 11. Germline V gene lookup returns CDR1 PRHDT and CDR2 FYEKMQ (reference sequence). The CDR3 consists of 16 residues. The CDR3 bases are TGTGCCAGCAGCTTTAGCGAGGACAGGGGGGATGGCACCATATATTTT. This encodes CASSFSEDRGDGTIYF.

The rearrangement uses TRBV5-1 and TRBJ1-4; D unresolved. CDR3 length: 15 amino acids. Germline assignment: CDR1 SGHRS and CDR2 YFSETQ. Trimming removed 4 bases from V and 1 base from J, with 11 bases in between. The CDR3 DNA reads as TGCGCCAGCAGCGACTCGAGGGTAACTAATGAAAAACTGTTTTTT. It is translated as CASSDSRVTNEKLFF.

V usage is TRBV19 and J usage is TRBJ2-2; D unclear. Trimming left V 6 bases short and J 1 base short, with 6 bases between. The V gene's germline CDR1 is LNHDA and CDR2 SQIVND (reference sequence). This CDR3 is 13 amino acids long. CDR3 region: CASRNRNTGELFF. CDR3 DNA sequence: TGTGCCAGTAGAAACAGGAACACCGGGGAGCTGTTTTTT.

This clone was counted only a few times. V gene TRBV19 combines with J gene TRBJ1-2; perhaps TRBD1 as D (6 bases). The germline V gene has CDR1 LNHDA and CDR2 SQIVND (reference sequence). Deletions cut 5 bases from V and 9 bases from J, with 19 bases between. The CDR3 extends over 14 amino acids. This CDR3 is CASSPRTDLRRYTF. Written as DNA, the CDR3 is TGTGCCAGTAGTCCTCGGACAGACCTGAGGCGCTACACCTTC.

The CDR3 is CASSLTGGSNTEAFF. The CDR3 nucleotides are TGTGCCAGCAGCTTAACGGGCGGGTCGAACACTGAAGCTTTCTTT. The chain links TRBV7-3 to TRBJ1-1; D uncertain. The CDR3 runs to 15 residues. V was trimmed by 0 bases and J by 1 base, leaving 9 bases between them. Germline CDR1 and CDR2: SGHTA and FQGTGA.

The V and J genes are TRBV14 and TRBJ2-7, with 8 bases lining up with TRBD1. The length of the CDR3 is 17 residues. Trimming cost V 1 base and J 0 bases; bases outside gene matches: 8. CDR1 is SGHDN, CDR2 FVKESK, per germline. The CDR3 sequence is CASSQGVWDRSSYEQYF. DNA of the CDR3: TGTGCCAGCAGCCAAGGCGTCTGGGACAGGAGCTCCTACGAGCAGTACTTC.